The entry below describes one TCR beta chain. The antigen it recognizes is unknown. No base quality values were provided; no much bigger clone lies one nucleotide off. RNA was extracted using the RNeasy kit, and about 0.5 to 1 ug of the RNA was reverse transcribed with random hexamers. The immunoSEQ multiplex PCR assay, covering 54 Vbeta and 13 Jbeta segments, was used to amplify TCR beta CDR3 regions. Bias from PCR amplification was corrected by using a synthetic template baseline for primer optimization and for computational correction. On the authors' methods: Only productive sequences were kept, with reads annotated to V, D and J genes according to IMGT and analyzed in immunoSEQ Analyzer. To calculate clonality, Shannon entropy was normalized by log2 of the number of productive unique sequences and then subtracted from one. Public and private clones were assessed among the 100 most prevalent clones of each patient and control. Clones were defined as Susac-specific if absent from the healthy and MS cohorts, from around 1,000 published viral clones and from other ImmuneACCESS disease sequences. In-frame beta chains were kept once TCRdb had trimmed the public reads at Q25 with fastp and called clones with MiXCR. CDR3 protein sequences are deduplicated, and each keeps its most common genes and DNA. These V and J calls rely on TCRdb rather than the paper's analysis. The sample has tens of thousands of distinct CDR3 sequences on record, approximately 94% of them singletons. The top ten constitute approximately 0.54% of the sample.

The data stem from a study of CD8 T cells in Susac syndrome (dated by TCRdb to about 2019). In terms of the full investigation: Whether CD8+ T cell activation and differentiation in Susac syndrome was antigen driven was tested using repertoire sequencing. The clonality of the CD8+ T cell repertoire was compared across some eleven healthy donors, roughly 14 Susac syndrome patients and around 16 multiple sclerosis patients.

Study-wide findings and limitations: The number of individuals in the TCR sequencing and HLA analysis was acknowledged as relatively small.

Unmatched junction bases come to 3, with V trimmed by 10 bases and J by 2 bases. The germline V gene encodes CDR1 MNHEY and CDR2 SMNVEV (reference sequence). Including the terminal cysteine and phenylalanine, the CDR3 comprises 13 residues. Just CDR3 DNA is preserved here, 39 bases in frame from base 1. Peripheral blood CD8+ and CD4+ T cells from healthy donors, Susac syndrome patients and multiple sclerosis patients were profiled using high-throughput TCR beta sequencing. Healthy donors were included as age- and sex-matched controls. CD8+ TEMRA cells were enriched by FACS, while bulk CD8+ and CD4+ T cells were purified by magnetic negative isolation. Blood was collected in EDTA tubes and processed within 24 hours, with PBMCs isolated through density gradient centrifugation. PBMCs intended for TCR sequencing were cryopreserved in liquid nitrogen and thawed later in a water bath at 37 degrees C. A purity of at least 90% was achieved for sorted or isolated CD4+, CD8+ and CD8+ TEMRA cells.

Sample: CD8+ T cells from PBMCs. This TCR derives from a human donor in good health. The rearrangement combines TRBV27 with TRBJ2-4, and 9 junctional nucleotides match TRBD1. CDR3 loop: CAIGQGSKNIQYF. The DNA is as follows: TGTGCCATTGGACAGGGGTCCAAAAACATTCAGTACTTC.